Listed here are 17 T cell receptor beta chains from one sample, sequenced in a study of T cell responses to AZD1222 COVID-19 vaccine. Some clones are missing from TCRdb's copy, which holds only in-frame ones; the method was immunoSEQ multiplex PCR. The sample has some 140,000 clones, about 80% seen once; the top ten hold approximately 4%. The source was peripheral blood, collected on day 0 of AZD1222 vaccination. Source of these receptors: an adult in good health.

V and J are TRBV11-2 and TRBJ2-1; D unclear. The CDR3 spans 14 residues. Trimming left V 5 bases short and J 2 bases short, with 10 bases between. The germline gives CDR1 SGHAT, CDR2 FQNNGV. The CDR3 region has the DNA TGTGCCAGCAGCCCAGAAGTGACCTACAATGAGCAGTTCTTC. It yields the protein CASSPEVTYNEQFF.

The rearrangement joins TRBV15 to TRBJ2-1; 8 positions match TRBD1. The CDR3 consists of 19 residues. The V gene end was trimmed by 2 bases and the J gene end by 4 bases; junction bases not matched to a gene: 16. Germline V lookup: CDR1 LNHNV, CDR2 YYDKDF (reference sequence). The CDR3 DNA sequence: TGTGCCACCAGCAGACAGTTGACAGGGGCCCTACTATCGTACAATGAGCAGTTCTTC. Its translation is CATSRQLTGALLSYNEQFF. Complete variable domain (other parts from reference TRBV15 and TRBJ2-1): DAMVIQNPRYQVTQFGKPVTLSCSQTLNHNVMYWYQQKSSQAPKLLFHYYDKDFNNEADTPDNFQSRRPNTSFCFLDIRSPGLGDTAMYLCATSRQLTGALLSYNEQFFGPGTRLTVL.

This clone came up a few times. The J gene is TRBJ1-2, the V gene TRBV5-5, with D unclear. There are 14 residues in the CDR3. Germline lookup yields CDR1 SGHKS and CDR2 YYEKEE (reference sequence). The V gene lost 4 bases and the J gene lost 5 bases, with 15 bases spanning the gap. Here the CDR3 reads CASSRGQELYGYTF. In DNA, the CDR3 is TGTGCCAGCAGCAGAGGGCAGGAACTATATGGCTACACCTTC. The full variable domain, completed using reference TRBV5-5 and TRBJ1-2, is DAGVTQSPTHLIKTRGQQVTLRCSPISGHKSVSWYQQVLGQGPQFIFQYYEKEERGRGNFPDRFSARQFPNYSSELNVNALLLGDSALYLCASSRGQELYGYTFGSGTRLTVV.

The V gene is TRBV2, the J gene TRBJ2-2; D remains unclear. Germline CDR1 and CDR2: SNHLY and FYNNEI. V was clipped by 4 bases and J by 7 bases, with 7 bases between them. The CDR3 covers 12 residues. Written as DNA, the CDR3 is TGTGCCAGCAGTGGGGCAGGCGGGGAGCTGTTTTTT. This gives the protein CASSGAGGELFF.

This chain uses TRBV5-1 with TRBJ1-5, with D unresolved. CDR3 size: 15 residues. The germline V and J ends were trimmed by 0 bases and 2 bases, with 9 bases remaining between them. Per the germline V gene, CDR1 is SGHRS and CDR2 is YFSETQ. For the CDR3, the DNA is TGCGCCAGCAGCTTGGAGCCTTGGGGCAATCAGCCCCAGCATTTT. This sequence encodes CASSLEPWGNQPQHF.

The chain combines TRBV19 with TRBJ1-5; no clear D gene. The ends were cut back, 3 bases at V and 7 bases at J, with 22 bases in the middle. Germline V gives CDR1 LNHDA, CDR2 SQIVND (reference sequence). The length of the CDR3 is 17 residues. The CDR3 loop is CASSIWAEVPLGQPQHF. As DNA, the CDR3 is TGTGCCAGTAGTATTTGGGCCGAGGTCCCACTCGGACAGCCCCAGCATTTT.

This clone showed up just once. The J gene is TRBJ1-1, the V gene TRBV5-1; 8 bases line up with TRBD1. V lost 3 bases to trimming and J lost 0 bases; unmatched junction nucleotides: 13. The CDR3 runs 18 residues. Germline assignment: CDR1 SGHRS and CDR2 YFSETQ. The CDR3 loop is CASSWTLRGRKLNTEAFF. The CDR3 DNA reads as TGCGCCAGCAGCTGGACCCTCAGGGGGCGAAAACTGAACACTGAAGCTTTCTTT. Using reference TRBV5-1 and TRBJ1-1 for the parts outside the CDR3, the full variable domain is KAGVTQTPRYLIKTRGQQVTLSCSPISGHRSVSWYQQTPGQGLQFLFEYFSETQRNKGNFPGRFSGRQFSNSRSEMNVSTLELGDSALYLCASSWTLRGRKLNTEAFFGQGTRLTVV.

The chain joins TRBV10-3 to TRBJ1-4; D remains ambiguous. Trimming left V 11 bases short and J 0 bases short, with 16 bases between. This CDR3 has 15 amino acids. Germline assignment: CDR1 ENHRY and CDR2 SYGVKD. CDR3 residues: CAASLDRSTNEKLFF. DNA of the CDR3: TGTGCCGCCTCACTTGACCGATCAACTAATGAAAAACTGTTTTTT.

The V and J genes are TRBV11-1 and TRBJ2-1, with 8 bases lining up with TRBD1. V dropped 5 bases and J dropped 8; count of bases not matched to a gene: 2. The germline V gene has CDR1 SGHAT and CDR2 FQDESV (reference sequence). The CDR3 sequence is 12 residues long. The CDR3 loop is CASSPDRDEQFF. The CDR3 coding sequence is TGTGCCAGCAGCCCGGACAGGGATGAGCAGTTCTTC. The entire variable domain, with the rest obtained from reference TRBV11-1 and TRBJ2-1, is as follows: EAEVAQSPRYKITEKSQAVAFWCDPISGHATLYWYRQILGQGPELLVQFQDESVVDDSQLPKDRFSAERLKGVDSTLKIQPAELGDSAMYLCASSPDRDEQFFGPGTRLTVL.

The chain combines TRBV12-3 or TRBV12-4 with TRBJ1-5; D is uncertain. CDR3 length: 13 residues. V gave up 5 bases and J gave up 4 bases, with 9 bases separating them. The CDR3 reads CASSLVDNQPQHF. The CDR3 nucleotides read TGTGCCAGCAGTCTGGTGGATAATCAGCCCCAGCATTTT.

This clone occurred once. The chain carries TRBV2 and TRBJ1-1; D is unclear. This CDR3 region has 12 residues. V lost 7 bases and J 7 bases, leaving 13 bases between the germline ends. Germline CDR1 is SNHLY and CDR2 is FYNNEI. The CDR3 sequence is CASKRRGSEAFF. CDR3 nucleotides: TGTGCCAGCAAAAGACGCGGGAGTGAAGCTTTCTTT. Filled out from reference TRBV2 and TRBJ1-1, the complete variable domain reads EPEVTQTPSHQVTQMGQEVILRCVPISNHLYFYWYRQILGQKVEFLVSFYNNEISEKSEIFDDQFSVERPDGSNFTLKIRSTKLEDSAMYFCASKRRGSEAFFGQGTRLTVV.

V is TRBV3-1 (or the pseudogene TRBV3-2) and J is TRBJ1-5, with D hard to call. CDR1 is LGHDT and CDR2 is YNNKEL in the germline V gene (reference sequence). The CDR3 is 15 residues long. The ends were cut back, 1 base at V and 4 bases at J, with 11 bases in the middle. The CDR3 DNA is TGTGCCAGCAGCCAAGCTGCGACGGAAAATCAGCCCCAGCATTTT. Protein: CASSQAATENQPQHF.

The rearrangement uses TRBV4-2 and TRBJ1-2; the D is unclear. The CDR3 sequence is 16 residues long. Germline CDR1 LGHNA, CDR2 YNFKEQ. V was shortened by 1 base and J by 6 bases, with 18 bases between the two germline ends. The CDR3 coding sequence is TGTGCCAGCAGCCAAGTATCAACCGGCCGGGGAGATGGCTACACCTTC. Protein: CASSQVSTGRGDGYTF.

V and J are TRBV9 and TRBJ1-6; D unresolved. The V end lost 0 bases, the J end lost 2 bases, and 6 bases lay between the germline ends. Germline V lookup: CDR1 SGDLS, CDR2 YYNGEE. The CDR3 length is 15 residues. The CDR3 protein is CASSVAGTYNSPLHF. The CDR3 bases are TGTGCCAGCAGCGTAGCGGGGACCTATAATTCACCCCTCCACTTT. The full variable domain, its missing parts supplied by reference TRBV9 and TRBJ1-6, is DSGVTQTPKHLITATGQRVTLRCSPRSGDLSVYWYQQSLDQGLQFLIQYYNGEERAKGNILERFSAQQFPDLHSELNLSSLELGDSALYFCASSVAGTYNSPLHFGNGTRLTVT.

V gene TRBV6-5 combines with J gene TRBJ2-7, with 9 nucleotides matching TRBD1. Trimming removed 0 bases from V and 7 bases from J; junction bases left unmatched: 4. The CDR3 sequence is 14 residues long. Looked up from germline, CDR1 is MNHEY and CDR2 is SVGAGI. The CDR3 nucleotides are TGTGCCAGCAGTTACTCGAGGGACAGGGAGGAGCAGTACTTC. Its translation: CASSYSRDREEQYF.

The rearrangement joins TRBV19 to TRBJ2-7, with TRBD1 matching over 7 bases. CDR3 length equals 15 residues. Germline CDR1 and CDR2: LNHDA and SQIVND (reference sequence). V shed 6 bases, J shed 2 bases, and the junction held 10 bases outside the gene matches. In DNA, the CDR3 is TGTGCCAGTAGACTACAGGGGACAGCGGCCTACGAGCAGTACTTC. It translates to CASRLQGTAAYEQYF.

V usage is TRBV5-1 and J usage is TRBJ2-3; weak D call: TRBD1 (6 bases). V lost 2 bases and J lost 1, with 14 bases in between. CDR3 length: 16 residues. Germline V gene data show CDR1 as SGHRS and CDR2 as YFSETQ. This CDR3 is CASSFGQMGGTDTQYF. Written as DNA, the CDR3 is TGCGCCAGCAGCTTCGGACAGATGGGGGGCACAGATACGCAGTATTTT.